These T cell receptor beta chains were read from a single sample in a study of shared clonotypes between healthy human individuals. The repertoire was sequenced with immunoSEQ multiplex PCR; TCRdb's copy has only in-frame clones and lacks some. In the table there are around 1.9 million clones, 90% to 95% of which are singletons. Material: naive CD8+ T cells from PBMCs. The receptors derive from a man between 18 and 29 years old in good health. Some clones in this sample may be carry-over from other donors' samples. Both conserved end residues are part of each CDR3. The D gene is left open where the match is weak. Clone size, where shown, is once, few, many, or a class for clones that have expanded.

TRBJ2-7 | TRBV6-1 | NA | NA | CASRLTRYYEQYF | TGTGCCAGCAGGCTAACGAGGTACTACGAGCAGTACTTC
TRBJ2-3 | TRBV27 | NA | NA | CASTLDVGGTQYF | TGTGCCAGCACCCTGGATGTGGGTGGTACGCAGTATTTT
TRBJ2-7 | TRBV5-8 | NA | NA | CASSLATEAEQYF | TGTGCCAGCAGCTTGGCGACGGAGGCCGAGCAGTACTTC
TRBJ1-3 | TRBV5-1 | NA | NA | CASSLDHRADTIYF | TGCGCCAGCAGCTTGGACCACAGGGCCGACACCATATATTTT
TRBJ2-7 | TRBV7-9 | NA | NA | CASSSTQGGGEGYEQYF | TGTGCCAGCAGCTCCACCCAGGGAGGGGGAGAGGGATACGAGCAGTACTTC
TRBJ2-7 | TRBV7-2 | NA | NA | CASSLASWDNPHEQYF | TGTGCCAGCAGCTTAGCTTCTTGGGACAACCCTCACGAGCAGTACTTC
TRBJ2-7 | TRBV20-1 | NA | NA | CSALGGYEQYF | TGCAGTGCCCTTGGGGGATACGAGCAGTACTTC
TRBJ2-5 | TRBV27 | TRBD2 | NA | CASRGLASQETQYF | TGTGCCAGCAGGGGACTAGCGTCACAAGAGACCCAGTACTTC
TRBJ2-7 | TRBV6-5 | TRBD1 | NA | CASSIDRGGFYEQYF | TGTGCCAGCAGCATCGACAGGGGCGGGTTCTACGAGCAGTACTTC
TRBJ2-2 | TRBV11-2 | NA | NA | CASSSGHVNTGELFF | TGTGCCAGCAGCTCCGGACACGTGAACACCGGGGAGCTGTTTTTT
TRBJ2-7 | TRBV5-6 | NA | NA | CASSLALFDEQYF | TGTGCCAGCAGCTTGGCCCTCTTTGACGAGCAGTACTTC
TRBJ1-2 | TRBV6-4 | NA | few | CASSETGGHYGYTF | TGTGCCAGCAGTGAAACAGGCGGGCACTATGGCTACACCTTC
TRBJ1-1 | TRBV25-1 | NA | few | CASSTLEGLNTEAFF | TGTGCCAGCAGCACCCTGGAGGGGTTGAACACTGAAGCTTTCTTT
TRBJ2-7 | TRBV28 | NA | NA | CASSLPRDSYEQYF | TGTGCCAGCAGTTTACCGCGGGACAGTTACGAGCAGTACTTC
TRBJ1-2 | TRBV7-9 | NA | NA | CASSPKDRSFYGYTF | TGTGCCAGCAGCCCTAAAGACAGGTCCTTTTATGGCTACACCTTC
TRBJ2-7 | TRBV4-1 | NA | NA | CASSQTPGSASYEQYF | TGCGCCAGCAGTCAGACACCGGGATCCGCCTCCTACGAGCAGTACTTC
TRBJ2-5 | TRBV18 | TRBD2 | NA | CASSPMRTSGKETQYF | TGTGCCAGCTCACCGATGAGGACTAGCGGGAAAGAGACCCAGTACTTC
TRBJ1-4 | TRBV9 | TRBD1 | NA | CASSAGQVLTNEKLFF | TGTGCCAGCAGCGCAGGACAGGTGTTAACTAATGAAAAACTGTTTTTT
TRBJ2-7 | TRBV7-9 | TRBD1 | NA | CASSFGQGISYEQYF | TGTGCCAGCAGCTTCGGACAGGGAATATCCTACGAGCAGTACTTC
TRBJ1-1 | TRBV7-2 | NA | NA | CASSPRQPNTEAFF | TGTGCCAGCAGCCCCCGACAGCCGAACACTGAAGCTTTCTTT
TRBJ2-5 | TRBV27 | TRBD1 | NA | CASSGTGTFETQYF | TGTGCCAGCAGCGGGACAGGGACCTTCGAGACCCAGTACTTC
TRBJ2-5 | TRBV7-9 | TRBD2 | NA | CASDYIGLAGPETQYF | TGTGCCAGCGACTACATAGGGCTAGCGGGACCTGAGACCCAGTACTTC
TRBJ1-3 | TRBV4-1 | NA | NA | CASSQVWGSGNTIYF | TGCGCCAGCAGCCAAGTTTGGGGCTCTGGAAACACCATATATTTT
TRBJ1-1 | TRBV30 | NA | NA | CAWSAAKATEAFF | TGTGCCTGGAGTGCCGCGAAAGCCACTGAAGCTTTCTTT
TRBJ1-5 | TRBV5-6 | NA | NA | CASSLSSQLNQPQHF | TGTGCCAGCAGCTTGAGTTCACAGTTGAATCAGCCCCAGCATTTT
TRBJ2-1 | TRBV7-6 | TRBD1 | NA | CASSFRGDGTGPYNEQFF | TGTGCCAGCAGCTTTAGGGGTGATGGGACAGGGCCCTACAATGAGCAGTTCTTC
TRBJ2-1 | TRBV15 | NA | NA | CATSRERWGTFEDNEQFF | TGTGCCACCAGCAGAGAGCGGTGGGGGACCTTTGAGGACAATGAGCAGTTCTTC
TRBJ2-7 | TRBV10-1 | TRBD2 | NA | CARPTSGPPYSYEQYF | TGCGCCAGACCGACTAGCGGCCCTCCTTATTCGTACGAGCAGTACTTC
TRBJ2-7 | TRBV9 | TRBD2 | NA | CASSVGAGSYEQYF | TGTGCCAGCAGCGTAGGAGCGGGATCCTACGAGCAGTACTTC
TRBJ1-4 | TRBV28 | NA | once | CASRPRRADEKLFF | TGTGCCAGCAGACCTCGGAGGGCGGATGAAAAACTGTTTTTT
TRBJ1-1 | TRBV7-8 | NA | NA | CASSPGLARRNTEAFF | TGTGCCAGCAGCCCAGGATTGGCCAGGAGGAACACTGAAGCTTTCTTT
TRBJ1-1 | TRBV27 | NA | NA | CASTEGPPGHGNTEAFF | TGTGCCAGCACGGAGGGCCCCCCGGGCCATGGGAACACTGAAGCTTTCTTT
TRBJ1-1 | TRBV15 | NA | NA | CATSTKETRTVEAFF | TGTGCCACCAGCACCAAGGAAACCCGGACAGTTGAAGCTTTCTTT
TRBJ2-2 | TRBV9 | TRBD2 | NA | CASSVAGGPISGELFF | TGTGCCAGCAGCGTGGCGGGAGGGCCGATCTCCGGGGAGCTGTTTTTT
TRBJ1-5 | TRBV2 | TRBD1 | NA | CASSGAGGANQPQHF | TGTGCCAGCAGTGGGGCAGGGGGGGCCAATCAGCCCCAGCATTTT
TRBJ2-3 | TRBV9 | TRBD1 | NA | CASSPPGQGPDTQYF | TGTGCCAGCAGCCCACCGGGACAGGGTCCAGATACGCAGTATTTT
TRBJ1-1 | TRBV29-1 | NA | NA | CSVEVGQPEAFF | TGCAGCGTTGAAGTAGGACAGCCTGAAGCTTTCTTT
TRBJ1-5 | TRBV10-3 | TRBD1 | NA | CAISGTGSNQPQHF | TGTGCCATCAGTGGGACAGGGAGCAATCAGCCCCAGCATTTT
TRBJ2-7 | TRBV4-1 | NA | NA | CASSQDPTYEQYF | TGCGCCAGCAGCCAAGATCCGACCTACGAGCAGTACTTC
TRBJ2-5 | TRBV11-2 | NA | NA | CASSLGLVQETQYF | TGTGCCAGCAGCCTGGGGCTAGTTCAAGAGACCCAGTACTTC
TRBJ1-1 | TRBV30 | NA | NA | CAFRELVTEAFF | TGTGCCTTCAGGGAGTTGGTCACTGAAGCTTTCTTT
TRBJ2-7 | TRBV19 | TRBD2 | NA | CASSTTSGTDSYEQYF | TGTGCCAGTAGTACGACTAGCGGGACCGACTCCTACGAGCAGTACTTC
TRBJ1-5 | TRBV10-3 | NA | NA | CAISESRNSNQPQHF | TGTGCCATCAGTGAGTCCAGAAATAGCAATCAGCCCCAGCATTTT
TRBJ2-1 | TRBV27 | NA | once | CASSPPIRVRPNEQFF | TGTGCCAGCTCTCCCCCCATTAGGGTTAGGCCAAATGAGCAGTTCTTC
TRBJ1-1 | TRBV19 | TRBD1 | NA | CASGIRPGTGVNTEAFF | TGTGCCAGTGGCATCCGTCCCGGGACAGGGGTGAACACTGAAGCTTTCTTT
TRBJ2-3 | TRBV4-1 | NA | NA | CASSQVRWEVGDTQYF | TGCGCCAGCAGCCAAGTGAGGTGGGAGGTTGGAGATACGCAGTATTTT
TRBJ2-1 | TRBV27 | NA | NA | CASSKLLYNEQFF | TGTGCCAGCAGTAAGCTCCTATACAATGAGCAGTTCTTC
TRBJ2-7 | TRBV7-9 | TRBD2 | NA | CASSLGRGLETYEQYF | TGTGCCAGCAGCTTGGGGAGGGGACTGGAAACCTACGAGCAGTACTTC
TRBJ2-7 | TRBV27 | NA | NA | CASSLGLSYEQYF | TGTGCCAGCAGTTTAGGACTATCCTACGAGCAGTACTTC
TRBJ2-1 | TRBV5-1 | TRBD2 | NA | CASSRSLAGGNNEQFF | TGCGCCAGCAGCCGTTCCCTAGCGGGAGGTAACAATGAGCAGTTCTTC
TRBJ1-1 | TRBV6-6 | NA | NA | CASSERTGFEAFF | TGTGCCAGCAGCGAAAGAACAGGGTTCGAAGCTTTCTTT
TRBJ2-7 | TRBV7-9 | TRBD1 | NA | CASSLWGTGPFGQYF | TGTGCCAGCAGCTTATGGGGGACAGGACCCTTCGGGCAGTACTTC
TRBJ2-7 | TRBV27 | TRBD2 | NA | CASKIAGGPDEQYF | TGTGCCAGCAAAATAGCGGGAGGGCCGGACGAGCAGTACTTC
TRBJ1-5 | TRBV4-1 | TRBD1 | NA | CASSLRTGGIQPQHF | TGCGCCAGCAGCTTAAGGACAGGGGGCATTCAGCCCCAGCATTTT